This TCR beta chain was identified during a study of blood T cell repertoires in COVID-19. Study in general: From T cells, B-cell-depleted T cells, or PBMCs came the material, which was cDNA or gDNA.

The CDR3 loop spans 14 amino acids. Trimming cost V 5 bases and J 3 bases, with 8 bases left between them. CDR1 is SNHLY and CDR2 is FYNNEI in the germline V gene. This clone appeared a single time. Sequenced by immunoSEQ multiplex PCR; TCRdb stores in-frame clones only, minus some. The data hold about 240,000 clones, with around 81% observed a single time. Sequences were obtained from peripheral blood. The chain links TRBV2 to TRBJ2-6; a possible D gene is TRBD1 (6 bases). This TCR was recovered from a man aged 30 to 45 who had recovered from COVID-19. CDR3: CASSTGYGANVLTF. Here the CDR3 DNA reads TGTGCCAGCAGTACAGGGTATGGGGCCAACGTCCTGACTTTC.